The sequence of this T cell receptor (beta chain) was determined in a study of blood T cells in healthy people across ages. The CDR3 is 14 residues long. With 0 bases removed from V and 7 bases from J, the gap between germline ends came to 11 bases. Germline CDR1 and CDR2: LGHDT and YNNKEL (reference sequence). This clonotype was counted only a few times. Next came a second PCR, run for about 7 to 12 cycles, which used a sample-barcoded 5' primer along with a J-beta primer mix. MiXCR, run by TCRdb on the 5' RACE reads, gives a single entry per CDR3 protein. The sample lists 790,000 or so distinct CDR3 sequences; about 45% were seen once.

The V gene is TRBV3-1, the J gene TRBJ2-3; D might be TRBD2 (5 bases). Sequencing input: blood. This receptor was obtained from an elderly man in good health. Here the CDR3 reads CASSQDYGVHTQYF. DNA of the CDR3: TGTGCCAGCAGCCAAGATTACGGGGTTCATACGCAGTATTTT.